These 5 T cell receptor beta chains originate from one sample sequenced in a study of graft-versus-host responses after intestinal transplantation. Method: immunoSEQ multiplex PCR; TCRdb's copy keeps in-frame clones and lacks some. The sample yields 35,000 to 45,000 clones, around 94% seen once. Sequences were derived from PBMCs, sampled 16 days after intestinal transplant. The receptors were sampled from a human patient who received an intestinal transplant, so some T cells may come from the graft donor.

The rearrangement uses TRBV2 and TRBJ1-2, with 10 bases that match TRBD1. The CDR3 contains 14 residues. Germline V gene data show CDR1 as SNHLY and CDR2 as FYNNEI. Unmatched junction bases numbered 12, after V lost 11 bases and J lost 6 bases. The CDR3 DNA reads as TGTGCCGCCTGGGGGGACAGGGGAAAGAATGGCTACACCTTC. Its protein product is CAAWGDRGKNGYTF.

The chain combines TRBV4-2 with TRBJ1-5; a possible D gene is TRBD1 (5 bases). CDR1 and CDR2 (germline): LGHNA, YNFKEQ. Trimming pared 1 base from V and 2 bases from J, leaving 12 bases between. The CDR3 has 16 amino acids. In DNA, the CDR3 is TGTGCCAGCAGCCAAGTAGCGGGGGGTGGCAATCAGCCCCAGCATTTT. Translating gives CASSQVAGGGNQPQHF.

The chain recombines TRBV11-3 with TRBJ2-3; perhaps D is TRBD1 or TRBD2 (5 bases each). The CDR3 totals 13 residues. Germline V lookup: CDR1 SGHNT, CDR2 YENEEA. Trimming took off 1 base at V and 7 bases at J, with 9 bases between the two ends. The CDR3 protein is CASSLGEGNTQYF. CDR3 DNA sequence: TGTGCCAGCAGCTTAGGCGAGGGGAATACGCAGTATTTT.

The V call is TRBV11-2, the J call TRBJ2-7; D unclear. Germline CDR1 SGHAT, CDR2 FQNNGV. Trimming removed 1 base at V and 3 bases at J, with 10 bases between. The length of the CDR3 is 14 residues. The CDR3 is CASSLGHGDYEQYF. As DNA, the CDR3 is TGTGCCAGCAGCTTAGGCCATGGAGACTACGAGCAGTACTTC.

V usage is TRBV28 and J usage is TRBJ2-2, with unresolved D. Germline assignment: CDR1 MDHEN and CDR2 SYDVKM. This CDR3 contains 14 residues. V was pared by 1 base and J by 5 bases, with 8 bases between. The CDR3 loop reads CASSLFGRTGELFF. In nucleotides, the CDR3 is TGTGCCAGCAGTTTATTCGGAAGGACCGGGGAGCTGTTTTTT.